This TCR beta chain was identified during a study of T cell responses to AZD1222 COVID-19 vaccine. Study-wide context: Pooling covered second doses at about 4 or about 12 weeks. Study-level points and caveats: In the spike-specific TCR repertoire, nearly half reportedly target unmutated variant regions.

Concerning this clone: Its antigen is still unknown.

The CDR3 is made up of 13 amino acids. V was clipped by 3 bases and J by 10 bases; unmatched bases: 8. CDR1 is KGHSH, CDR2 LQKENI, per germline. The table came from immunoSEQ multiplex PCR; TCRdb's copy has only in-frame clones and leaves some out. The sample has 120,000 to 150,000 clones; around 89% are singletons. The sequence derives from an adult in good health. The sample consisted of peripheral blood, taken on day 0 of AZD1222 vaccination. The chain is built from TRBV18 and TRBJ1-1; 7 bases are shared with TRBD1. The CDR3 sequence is CASSPPGQARAFF. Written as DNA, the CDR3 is TGTGCCAGCTCACCCCCAGGACAGGCTCGAGCTTTCTTT.